This entry describes one TCR beta chain. As handled by the study authors: Counts of nucleated cells, estimated from reference gene primer amplification, were obtained. TCRdb's copy holds only in-frame clones and misses some; the assay was immunoSEQ multiplex PCR. V and J calls and clone size are given by that table; D and trimming were obtained from the DNA. The sample lists some 200,000 clones, roughly four fifths occurring once. This entry belongs to a study of blood T cell repertoires in COVID-19. Whole-study context: Sites across the United States, Italy and Spain contributed samples from acute and convalescent COVID-19. From T cells, B-cell-depleted T cells, or PBMCs came the material, which was cDNA or gDNA.

Enrolment of Seattle patients took place during active infection, and they were followed longitudinally. The germline V gene has CDR1 SGDLS and CDR2 YYNGEE. V lost 3 bases, J lost 4 bases, and 17 bases lay in between. This CDR3 has 16 residues. The sequenced material came from peripheral blood. This clonotype was obtained from a woman older than 75 with COVID-19, enrolled during active disease. The rearrangement uses TRBV9 and TRBJ2-1, with D possibly matching TRBD2 (5 bases). The CDR3 protein is CASSGAPGSGYNEQFF. CDR3 DNA sequence: TGTGCCAGCAGCGGAGCCCCGGGGTCCGGGTACAATGAGCAGTTCTTC.